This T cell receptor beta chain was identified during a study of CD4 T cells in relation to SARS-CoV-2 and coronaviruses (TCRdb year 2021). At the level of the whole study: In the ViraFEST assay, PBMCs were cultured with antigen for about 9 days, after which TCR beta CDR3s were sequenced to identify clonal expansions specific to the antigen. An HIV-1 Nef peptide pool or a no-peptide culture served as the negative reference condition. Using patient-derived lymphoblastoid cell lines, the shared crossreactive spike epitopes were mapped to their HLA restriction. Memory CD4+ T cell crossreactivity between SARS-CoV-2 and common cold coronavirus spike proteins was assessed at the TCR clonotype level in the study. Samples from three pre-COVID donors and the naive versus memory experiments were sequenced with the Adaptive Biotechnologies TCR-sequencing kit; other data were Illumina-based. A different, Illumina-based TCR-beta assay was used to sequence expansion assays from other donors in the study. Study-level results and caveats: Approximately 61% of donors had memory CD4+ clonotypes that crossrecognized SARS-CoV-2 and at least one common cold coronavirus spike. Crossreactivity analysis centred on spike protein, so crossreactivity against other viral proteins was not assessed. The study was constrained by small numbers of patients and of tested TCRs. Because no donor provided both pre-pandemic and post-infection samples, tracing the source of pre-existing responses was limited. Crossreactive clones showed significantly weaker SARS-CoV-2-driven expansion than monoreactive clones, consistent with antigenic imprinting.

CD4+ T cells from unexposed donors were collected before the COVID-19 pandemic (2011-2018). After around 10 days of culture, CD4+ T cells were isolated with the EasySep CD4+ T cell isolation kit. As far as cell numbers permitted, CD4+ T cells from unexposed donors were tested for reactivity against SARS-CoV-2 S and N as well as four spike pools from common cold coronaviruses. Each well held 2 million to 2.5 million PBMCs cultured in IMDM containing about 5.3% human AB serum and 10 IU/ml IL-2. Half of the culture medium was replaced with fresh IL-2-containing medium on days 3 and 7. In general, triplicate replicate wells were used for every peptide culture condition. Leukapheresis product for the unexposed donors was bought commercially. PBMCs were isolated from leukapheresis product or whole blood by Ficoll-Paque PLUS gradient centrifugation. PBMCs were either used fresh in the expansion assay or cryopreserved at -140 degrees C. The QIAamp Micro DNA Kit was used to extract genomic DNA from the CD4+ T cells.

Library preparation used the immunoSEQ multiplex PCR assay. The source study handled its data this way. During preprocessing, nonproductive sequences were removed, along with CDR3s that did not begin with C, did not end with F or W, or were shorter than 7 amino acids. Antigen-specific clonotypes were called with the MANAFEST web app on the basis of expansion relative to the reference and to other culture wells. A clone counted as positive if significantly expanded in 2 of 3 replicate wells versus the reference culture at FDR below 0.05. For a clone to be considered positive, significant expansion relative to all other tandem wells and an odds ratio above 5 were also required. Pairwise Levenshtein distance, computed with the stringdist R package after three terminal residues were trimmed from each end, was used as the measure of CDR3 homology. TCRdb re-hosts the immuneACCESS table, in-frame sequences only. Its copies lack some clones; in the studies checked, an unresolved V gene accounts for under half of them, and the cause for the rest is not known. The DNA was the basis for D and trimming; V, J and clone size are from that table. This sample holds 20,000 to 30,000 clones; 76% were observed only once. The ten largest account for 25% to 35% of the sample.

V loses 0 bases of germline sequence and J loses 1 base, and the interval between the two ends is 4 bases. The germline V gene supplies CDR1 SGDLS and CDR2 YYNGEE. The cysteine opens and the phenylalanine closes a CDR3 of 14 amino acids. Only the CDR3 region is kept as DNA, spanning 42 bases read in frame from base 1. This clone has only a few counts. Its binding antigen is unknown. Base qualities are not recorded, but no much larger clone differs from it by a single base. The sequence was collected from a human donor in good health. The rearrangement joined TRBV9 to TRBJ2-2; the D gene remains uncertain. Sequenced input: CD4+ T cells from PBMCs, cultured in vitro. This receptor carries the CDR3 CASSVGGNTGELFF. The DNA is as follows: TGTGCCAGCAGCGTAGGAGGGAACACCGGGGAGCTGTTTTTT.